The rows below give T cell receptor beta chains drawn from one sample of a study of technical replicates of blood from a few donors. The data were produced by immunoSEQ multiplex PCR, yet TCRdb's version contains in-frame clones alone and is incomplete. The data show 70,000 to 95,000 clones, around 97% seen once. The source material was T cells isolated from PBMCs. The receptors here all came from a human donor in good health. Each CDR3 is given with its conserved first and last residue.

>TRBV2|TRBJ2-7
CASSVAATDYEQYF
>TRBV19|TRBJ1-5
CASSIIGGGNQPQHF
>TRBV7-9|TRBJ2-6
CASSWTGIGANVLTF
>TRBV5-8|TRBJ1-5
CASSFWSNYYSNQPQHF
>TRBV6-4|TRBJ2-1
CASSNRGARYDEQFF
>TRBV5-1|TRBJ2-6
CASSPGSGANVLTF
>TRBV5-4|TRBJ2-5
CASSFWRDPAETQYF
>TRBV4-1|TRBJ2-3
CASSPRPPVPRADTQYF
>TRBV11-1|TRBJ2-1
CASGNGDRGYNEQFF
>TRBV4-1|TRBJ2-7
CASSQDLVRLGEQYF
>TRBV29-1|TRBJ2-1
CSEHSGRGSEQFF
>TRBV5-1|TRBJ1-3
CASSLVPGITGNTIYF
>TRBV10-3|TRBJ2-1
CAINAGSVYNEQFF
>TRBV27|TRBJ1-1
CASSPTGLNTEAFF
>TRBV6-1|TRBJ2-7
CASSEVGTGGYEQYF
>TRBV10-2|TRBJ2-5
CAHGPGRETQYF
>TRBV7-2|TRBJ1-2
CASSLGGTGYLFGYTF